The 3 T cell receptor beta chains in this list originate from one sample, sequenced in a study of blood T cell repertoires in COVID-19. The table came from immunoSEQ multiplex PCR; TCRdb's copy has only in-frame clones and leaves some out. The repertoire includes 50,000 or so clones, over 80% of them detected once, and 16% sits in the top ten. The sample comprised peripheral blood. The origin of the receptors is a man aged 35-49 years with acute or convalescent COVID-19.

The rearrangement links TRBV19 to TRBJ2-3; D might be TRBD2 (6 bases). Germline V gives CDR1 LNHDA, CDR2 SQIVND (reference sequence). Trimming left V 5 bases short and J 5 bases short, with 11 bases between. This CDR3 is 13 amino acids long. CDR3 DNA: TGTGCCAGTAGTTTTGGGGGGATAGATACGCAGTATTTT. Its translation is CASSFGGIDTQYF.

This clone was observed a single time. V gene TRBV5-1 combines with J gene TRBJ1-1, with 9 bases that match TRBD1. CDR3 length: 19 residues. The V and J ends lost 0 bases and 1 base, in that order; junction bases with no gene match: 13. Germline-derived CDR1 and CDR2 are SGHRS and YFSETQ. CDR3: CASSLATNYRGQGNTEAFF. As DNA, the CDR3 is TGCGCCAGCAGCTTGGCCACAAATTATCGGGGACAGGGGAACACTGAAGCTTTCTTT. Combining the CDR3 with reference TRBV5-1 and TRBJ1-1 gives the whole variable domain KAGVTQTPRYLIKTRGQQVTLSCSPISGHRSVSWYQQTPGQGLQFLFEYFSETQRNKGNFPGRFSGRQFSNSRSEMNVSTLELGDSALYLCASSLATNYRGQGNTEAFFGQGTRLTVV.

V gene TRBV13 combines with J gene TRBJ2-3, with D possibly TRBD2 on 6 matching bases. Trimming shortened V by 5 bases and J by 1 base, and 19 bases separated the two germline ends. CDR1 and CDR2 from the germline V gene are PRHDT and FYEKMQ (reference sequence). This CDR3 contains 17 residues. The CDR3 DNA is TGTGCCAGCAGCCCCCTCGTGGATAGCGGACGCACAGATACGCAGTATTTT. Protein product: CASSPLVDSGRTDTQYF.